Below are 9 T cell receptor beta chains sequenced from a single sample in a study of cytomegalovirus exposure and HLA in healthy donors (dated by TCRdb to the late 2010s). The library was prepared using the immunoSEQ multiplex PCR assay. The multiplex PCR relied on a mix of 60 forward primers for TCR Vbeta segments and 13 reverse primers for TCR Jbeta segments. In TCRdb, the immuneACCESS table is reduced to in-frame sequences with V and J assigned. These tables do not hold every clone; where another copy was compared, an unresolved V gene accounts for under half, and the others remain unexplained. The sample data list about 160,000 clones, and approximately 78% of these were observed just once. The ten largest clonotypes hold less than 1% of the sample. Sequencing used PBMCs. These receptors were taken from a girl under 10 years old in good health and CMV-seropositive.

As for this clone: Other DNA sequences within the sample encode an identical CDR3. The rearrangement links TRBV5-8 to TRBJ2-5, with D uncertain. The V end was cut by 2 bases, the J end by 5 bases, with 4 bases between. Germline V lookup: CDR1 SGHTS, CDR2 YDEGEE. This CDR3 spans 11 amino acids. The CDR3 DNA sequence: TGTGCCAGCAGCTTACTGGAGACCCAGTACTTC. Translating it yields CASSLLETQYF.

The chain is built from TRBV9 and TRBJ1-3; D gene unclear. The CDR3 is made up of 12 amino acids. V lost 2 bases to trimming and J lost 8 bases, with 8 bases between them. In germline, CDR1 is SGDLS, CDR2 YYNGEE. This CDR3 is CASSVGTDTIYF. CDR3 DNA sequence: TGTGCCAGCAGCGTCGGTACGGACACCATATATTTT.

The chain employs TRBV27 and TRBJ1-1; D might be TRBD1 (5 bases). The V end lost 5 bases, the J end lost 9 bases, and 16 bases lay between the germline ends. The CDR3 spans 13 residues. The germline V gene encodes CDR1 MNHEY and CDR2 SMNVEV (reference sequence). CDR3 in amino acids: CASSPSGLGQAFF. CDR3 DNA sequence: TGTGCCAGCAGTCCCTCAGGGCTCGGACAAGCTTTCTTT.

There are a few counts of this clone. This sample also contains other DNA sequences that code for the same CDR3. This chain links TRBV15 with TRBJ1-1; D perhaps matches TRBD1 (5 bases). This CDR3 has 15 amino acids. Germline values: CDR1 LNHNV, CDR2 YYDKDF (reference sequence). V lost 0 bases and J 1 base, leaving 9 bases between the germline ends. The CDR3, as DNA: TGTGCCACCAGCAGAGATGGGGGGGAGAACACTGAAGCTTTCTTT. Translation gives CATSRDGGENTEAFF. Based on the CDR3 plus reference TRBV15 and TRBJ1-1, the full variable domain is DAMVIQNPRYQVTQFGKPVTLSCSQTLNHNVMYWYQQKSSQAPKLLFHYYDKDFNNEADTPDNFQSRRPNTSFCFLDIRSPGLGDTAMYLCATSRDGGENTEAFFGQGTRLTVV.

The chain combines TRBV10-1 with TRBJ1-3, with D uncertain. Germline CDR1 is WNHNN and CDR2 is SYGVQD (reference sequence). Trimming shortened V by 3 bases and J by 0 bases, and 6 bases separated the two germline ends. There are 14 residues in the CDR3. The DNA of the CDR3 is TGCGCCAGCAGTGACGGAGGCTCTGGAAACACCATATATTTT. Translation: CASSDGGSGNTIYF.

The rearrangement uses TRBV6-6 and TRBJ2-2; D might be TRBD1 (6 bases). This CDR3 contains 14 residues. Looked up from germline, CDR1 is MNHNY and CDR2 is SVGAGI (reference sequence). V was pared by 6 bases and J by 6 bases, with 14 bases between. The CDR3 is CASSPKQGAGELFF. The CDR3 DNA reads TGTGCCAGCAGCCCTAAACAGGGAGCCGGGGAGCTGTTTTTT.

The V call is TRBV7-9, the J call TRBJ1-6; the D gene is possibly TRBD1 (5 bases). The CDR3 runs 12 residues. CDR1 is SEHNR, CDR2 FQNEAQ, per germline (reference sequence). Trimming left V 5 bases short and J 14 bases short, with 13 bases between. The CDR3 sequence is CASSPERGTLHF. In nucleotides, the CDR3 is TGTGCCAGCAGCCCAGAACGGGGGACCCTCCACTTT.

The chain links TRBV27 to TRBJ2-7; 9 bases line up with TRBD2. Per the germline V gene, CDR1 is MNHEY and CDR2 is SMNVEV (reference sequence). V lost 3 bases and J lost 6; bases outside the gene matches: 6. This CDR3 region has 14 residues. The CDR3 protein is CASSFGTSSGEQYF. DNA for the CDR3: TGTGCCAGCAGTTTCGGGACTAGCAGTGGCGAGCAGTACTTC.

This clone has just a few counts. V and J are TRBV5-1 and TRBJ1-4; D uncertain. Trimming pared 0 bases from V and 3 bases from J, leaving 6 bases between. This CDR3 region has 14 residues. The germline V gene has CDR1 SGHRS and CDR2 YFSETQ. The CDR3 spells CASSLGAPNEKLFF. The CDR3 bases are TGCGCCAGCAGCTTGGGGGCGCCTAATGAAAAACTGTTTTTT.